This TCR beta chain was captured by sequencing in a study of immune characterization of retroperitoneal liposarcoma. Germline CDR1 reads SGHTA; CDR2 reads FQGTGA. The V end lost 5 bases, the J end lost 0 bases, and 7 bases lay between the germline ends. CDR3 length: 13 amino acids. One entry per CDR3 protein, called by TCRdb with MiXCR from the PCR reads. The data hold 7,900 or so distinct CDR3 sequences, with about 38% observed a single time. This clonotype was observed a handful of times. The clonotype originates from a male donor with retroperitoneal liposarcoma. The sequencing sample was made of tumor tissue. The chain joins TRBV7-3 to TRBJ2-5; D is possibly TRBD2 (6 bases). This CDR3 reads CASSRLDQETQYF. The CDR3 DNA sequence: TGTGCCAGCAGCCGACTAGACCAAGAGACCCAGTACTTC.